In this sample, the clone carrying this T cell receptor (beta chain) turned up a few times. What it binds is not known. Both 60 Vbeta primers and 13 Jbeta primers went into the PCR. Profiling relied on immunoSEQ multiplex PCR, and the TCRdb table lists in-frame clones only, not all of them. The repertoire holds some 200,000 clones, with 9.5% as singletons. V was pared by 1 base and J by 2 bases, with 7 bases between. CDR1 and CDR2 from the germline V gene are SEHNR and FQNEAQ (reference sequence). CDR3 length: 14 amino acids. This record comes from a study of cytomegalovirus exposure and HLA in healthy donors. Findings of the study overall: Available immune exposure information was restricted to CMV serostatus only.

The V call is TRBV7-9, the J call TRBJ2-3; D gene ambiguous. Sample: PBMCs. This sequence was found in a woman younger than 45 in good health and CMV-seropositive. CDR3 region: CASSLGAPTDTQYF. In DNA form, the CDR3 reads TGTGCCAGCAGCTTAGGAGCCCCCACAGATACGCAGTATTTT.